These T cell receptor beta chains were read from a single sample in a study of cytomegalovirus exposure and HLA in healthy donors. The protocol was immunoSEQ multiplex PCR, while the TCRdb copy is restricted to in-frame clones and leaves out a portion. The sample has roughly 150,000 clones; 80% to 85% are singletons. Sequenced material: PBMCs. The receptors shown here come from a male donor in good health and CMV-seronegative. The CDR3 runs from the conserved cysteine through the conserved F or W. The order of the fields is D gene, J gene, V gene, CDR3 length, clone size, CDR3 DNA, CDR3 protein. A D gene is named only where the DNA matches it firmly. Expanded clones are given a class, and other clones once, few, many or no size at all.

>TRBD1|TRBJ2-6|TRBV5-1|14|-
TGCGCCAGCAAACTTACAGGGGTGGCCAACGTCCTGACTTTC
CASKLTGVANVLTF
>-|TRBJ2-5|TRBV7-6|13|-
TGTGCCAGCAGCTCCCTGACTGGGGAGACCCAGTACTTC
CASSSLTGETQYF
>-|TRBJ2-7|TRBV10-3|14|-
TGTGCCATCAGTGCGGACAAGTCCGCCTACGAGCAGTACTTC
CAISADKSAYEQYF
>-|TRBJ1-2|TRBV4-3|15|-
TGCGCCAGCAGCCAAAAACAGGGTTTTGGCTATGGCTACACCTTC
CASSQKQGFGYGYTF
>-|TRBJ1-1|TRBV19|16|-
TGTGCCAGTAGTCACGGACAGTCTTTCATCGCGGCTGAAGCTTTCTTT
CASSHGQSFIAAEAFF
>TRBD1|TRBJ1-5|TRBV19|16|-
TGTGCCAGTAGCGAGGGGTGGACAGGGACCTCGCGGCCCCAGCATTTT
CASSEGWTGTSRPQHF
>-|TRBJ2-4|TRBV7-2|12|once
TGTGCCAGCAGTTCCGACGGGGACATTCAGTACTTC
CASSSDGDIQYF
>-|TRBJ2-5|TRBV11-1|14|-
TGTGCCAGCAGCTTAGGGGCACCTCGGGAGACCCAGTACTTC
CASSLGAPRETQYF
>TRBD2|TRBJ2-3|TRBV7-8|17|-
TGTGCCAGCAGCTTATTCGATGCTAGCGGGCACACAGATACGCAGTATTTT
CASSLFDASGHTDTQYF
>-|TRBJ1-1|TRBV7-2|11|-
TGTGCCAGCCAAGGGCGGGTTAGGACTTTCTTT
CASQGRVRTFF
>-|TRBJ1-6|TRBV7-9|12|-
TGTGCCAGCGCGACGCTAGTTCAAACCCTCCACTTT
CASATLVQTLHF
>-|TRBJ2-5|TRBV5-6|14|few
TGTGCCAGCAGTCCCCGGGGGGCATGGGAGACCCAGTACTTC
CASSPRGAWETQYF
>-|TRBJ1-2|TRBV30|12|-
TGTGCCTGGAGAATTGGGGGGTATGGCTACACCTTC
CAWRIGGYGYTF
>-|TRBJ2-1|TRBV5-1|16|-
TGCGCCAGCAGCTTGGATCTAGCGCCGACGGGGAATGAGCAGTTCTTC
CASSLDLAPTGNEQFF
>-|TRBJ1-4|TRBV5-4|13|-
TGTGCCAGCAGCTTGATAACAGATGAAAAACTGTTTTTT
CASSLITDEKLFF
>-|TRBJ1-1|TRBV5-4|14|-
TGTGCCAGCAGCCCTTACGGCCTCGGGACTGAAGCTTTCTTT
CASSPYGLGTEAFF
>-|TRBJ2-7|TRBV11-2|16|-
TGTGCCAGCAGCCGCTTACGGGGGCAGGGGGTTGACGAGCAGTACTTC
CASSRLRGQGVDEQYF
>-|TRBJ1-3|TRBV28|15|-
TGTGCCAGCAGTTCCGCCGACAGGACTGGAAACACCATATATTTT
CASSSADRTGNTIYF
>-|TRBJ1-4|TRBV7-8|16|few
TGTGCCAGCAGCTTAGGGGGTTCGGGTCGGGGTGAAAAACTGTTTTTT
CASSLGGSGRGEKLFF
>-|TRBJ2-6|TRBV6-6|15|-
TGTGCCAGCAGTTCCGTCTTAAATCGGGCCAACGTCCTGACTTTC
CASSSVLNRANVLTF
>-|TRBJ2-4|TRBV5-4|14|-
TGTGCCAGCAGCTTGGCCAAGGGGGATTACATTCAGTACTTC
CASSLAKGDYIQYF
>TRBD1|TRBJ1-5|TRBV2|16|-
TGTGCCAGCAGCTATATAAGGACAGGAGACAATCAGCCCCAGCATTTT
CASSYIRTGDNQPQHF
>-|TRBJ2-3|TRBV29-1|13|few
TGCAGCGCCCGACAGACCCTCGGAGATACGCAGTATTTT
CSARQTLGDTQYF